This passage covers 20 T cell receptor beta chains from one sample sequenced in a study of T-cell memory formation after mild COVID-19. TCRdb re-analysed the 5' RACE reads in MiXCR, keeping a single row per CDR3 protein. This table holds under 200,000 distinct CDR3 sequences, 11% found once. Sequencing used PBMCs or a T cell subset sorted from them (not recorded which). Source of these receptors: a man younger than 35 who had mild COVID-19 (a few samples of this study predate the infection). Cell type and time point are not known.

This clonotype was observed a handful of times. The chain is built from TRBV7-8 and TRBJ2-7, with D perhaps TRBD2 (5 bases). The V and J ends lost 2 bases and 3 bases respectively, with 8 bases between them. Per germline, CDR1 SGHVS and CDR2 FQNEAQ. The CDR3 covers 13 residues. CDR3 region: CASSLTGFYEQYV. The CDR3 DNA follows: TGTGCCAGCAGCTTAACGGGGTTCTACGAGCAGTACGTC.

This clonotype came up a few times. J is TRBJ1-5 and V is TRBV6-2 or TRBV6-3, with 10 positions matching TRBD1. The germline gives CDR1 MNHEY, CDR2 SVGEGT. V lost 4 bases, J lost 5 bases, and 8 bases stayed unmatched. The CDR3 is made up of 16 amino acids. CDR3: CASSSAGTGDYQPQHF. As DNA, the CDR3 is TGTGCCAGCAGTTCGGCTGGGACAGGGGATTATCAGCCCCAGCATTTT.

The chain couples TRBV5-1 to TRBJ2-7; TRBD1 agrees at 9 bases. V lost 2 bases and J lost 4; bases outside the gene matches: 10. Per germline, CDR1 SGHRS and CDR2 YFSETQ. The CDR3 runs to 16 residues. This CDR3 reads CASSFSPDRGGYEQYF. The CDR3 nucleotides read TGCGCCAGCAGCTTCAGCCCCGACAGGGGGGGTTACGAGCAGTACTTC.

The rearrangement joins TRBV5-1 to TRBJ2-7; 7 bases agree with TRBD1. The germline V gene encodes CDR1 SGHRS and CDR2 YFSETQ. The CDR3 sequence is 13 residues long. V was clipped by 6 bases and J by 5 bases; unmatched bases: 8. The CDR3 DNA reads TGCGCCAGCACCATGAGAGGGGGCCACGAGCAGTACTTC. Translation gives CASTMRGGHEQYF.

The V call is TRBV15, the J call TRBJ2-5; TRBD2 aligns across 7 bases. Germline CDR1 LNHNV, CDR2 YYDKDF (reference sequence). J was trimmed by 7 bases and V by 0 bases; bases with no gene match: 5. The CDR3 totals 14 residues. CDR3 DNA: TGTGCCACCAGCAGAGAGACTAGCAAGGGGACCCAGTACTTC. Protein: CATSRETSKGTQYF.

This clonotype came up a few times. The genes are TRBV27 and TRBJ2-2, with 9 positions matching TRBD2. The length of the CDR3 is 15 residues. V lost 3 bases and J lost 6; bases outside the gene matches: 5. The germline V gene encodes CDR1 MNHEY and CDR2 SMNVEV (reference sequence). In nucleotides, the CDR3 is TGTGCCAGCAGTTTTTTAGCGGGGGTATCCGGGGAGCTGTTTTTT. This encodes CASSFLAGVSGELFF.

This chain uses TRBV18 with TRBJ1-2, with TRBD1 matching 8 bases. Unmatched junction bases numbered 3, after V lost 0 bases and J lost 3 bases. CDR1 is KGHSH, CDR2 LQKENI, per germline. The length of the CDR3 is 15 residues. The CDR3 coding sequence is TGTGCCAGCTCACCACCTCGGACAGGGTACTATGGCTACACCTTC. Translated: CASSPPRTGYYGYTF.

This clonotype has more than one count but fewer than ten. The V and J genes are TRBV18 and TRBJ1-5; D is perhaps TRBD1 (5 bases). The CDR3 is 16 residues long. Germline V gene lookup returns CDR1 KGHSH and CDR2 LQKENI. Trimming pared 4 bases from V and 3 bases from J, leaving 16 bases between. CDR3 nucleotide sequence: TGTGCCAGCTCACGGCAGGGACCGACCGACAATCAGCCCCAGCATTTT. Amino acids: CASSRQGPTDNQPQHF.

This clonotype turned up a few times. The chain is built from TRBV12-3 or TRBV12-4 and TRBJ1-5; 7 nucleotides align to TRBD1. The CDR3 is made up of 14 amino acids. J gave up 6 bases and V 6 bases, and 8 bases lay outside the gene matches. The CDR3 loop is CASSKGRGLQPQHF. In nucleotides, the CDR3 is TGTGCCAGCAGCAAAGGGAGGGGGCTTCAGCCCCAGCATTTT.

The rearrangement uses TRBV10-3 and TRBJ2-1, with D perhaps matching TRBD1 (6 bases). The CDR3 consists of 13 residues. Germline V lookup: CDR1 ENHRY, CDR2 SYGVKD. The V end was cut by 2 bases, the J end by 5 bases, with 7 bases between. Written as DNA, the CDR3 is TGTGCCATCAGTGAGGGACAGAACAATGAGCAGTTCTTC. Its protein product is CAISEGQNNEQFF.

In this sample, this clonotype turned up a few times. The chain employs TRBV7-3 and TRBJ2-3; D is ambiguous. Deletions cut 5 bases from V and 10 bases from J, with 16 bases between. Germline CDR1 and CDR2: SGHTA and FQGTGA. CDR3 length: 13 residues. The CDR3 region is CASSAATGFSQYF. The CDR3 bases are TGTGCCAGCAGCGCCGCGACCGGGTTTTCGCAGTATTTT.

V is TRBV5-1 and J is TRBJ1-1; D not resolved. The CDR3 spans 13 residues. CDR1 SGHRS and CDR2 YFSETQ come from the germline V gene. Trimming cost V 4 bases and J 1 base, with 8 bases left between them. DNA for the CDR3: TGCGCCAGCAGCCCCCACAAGAACACTGAAGCTTTCTTT. Translated, it gives CASSPHKNTEAFF. Looking up the rest from reference TRBV5-1 and TRBJ1-1 gives the full variable domain: KAGVTQTPRYLIKTRGQQVTLSCSPISGHRSVSWYQQTPGQGLQFLFEYFSETQRNKGNFPGRFSGRQFSNSRSEMNVSTLELGDSALYLCASSPHKNTEAFFGQGTRLTVV.

This clonotype has ten or more counts. The chain combines TRBV6-5 with TRBJ2-5, with 7 bases aligning to TRBD2. The CDR3 contains 13 residues. The V gene end was trimmed by 2 bases and the J gene end by 4 bases; junction bases not matched to a gene: 1. From germline, CDR1 is MNHEY and CDR2 SVGAGI. This CDR3 reads CASSYREGETQYF. CDR3 bases: TGTGCCAGCAGTTACAGGGAGGGAGAGACCCAGTACTTC.

This clonotype was detected only a few times. The chain couples TRBV23-1 to TRBJ2-6; 7 positions match TRBD1. TRBV23-1 is identified as an open reading frame with a role that is uncertain. This CDR3 region has 18 residues. The trim removed 4 bases at V and 0 bases at J, leaving 9 bases unmatched. The CDR3 sequence is CASSRPRDSSSGANVLTF. The CDR3 nucleotides read TGCGCCAGCAGTCGCCCCCGGGACAGCAGCTCTGGGGCCAACGTCCTGACTTTC.

This chain links TRBV29-1 with TRBJ1-2; 9 bases match TRBD1. Per the germline V gene, CDR1 is SQVTM and CDR2 is ANQGSEA. The ends lost 4 bases at V and 2 bases at J; junction bases unmatched: 5. The CDR3 is 14 residues long. The CDR3, as DNA: TGCAGCGTTGCTGATACAGGGGGCAACTATGGCTACACCTTC. This encodes CSVADTGGNYGYTF.

This clonotype was observed at least ten times. The chain uses TRBV7-2 and TRBJ1-6, with 8 bases identical to TRBD1. The junction had 2 bases not matched to a gene; V was cut back by 1 base and J by 9 bases. CDR3 length: 14 amino acids. Germline lookup yields CDR1 SGHTA and CDR2 FQGNSA. In DNA form, the CDR3 reads TGTGCCAGCAGCTTAGTGGACAGGGTTTCACCCCTCCACTTT. It is translated as CASSLVDRVSPLHF.

The chain is built from TRBV10-2 and TRBJ2-3; D call uncertain. Trimming pared 7 bases from V and 2 bases from J, leaving 4 bases between. The germline CDR1 and CDR2 sequences are WSHSY and SAAADI. The CDR3 extends over 11 amino acids. This CDR3 is CASKFTDTQYF. In nucleotides, the CDR3 is TGCGCCAGCAAATTCACAGATACGCAGTATTTT.

The chain joins TRBV30 to TRBJ1-6, with a tentative D call TRBD1 (5 bases). The CDR3 length is 12 residues. From germline, CDR1 is GTSNPN and CDR2 SVGIG (reference sequence). V lost 1 base, J lost 9 bases, and 7 bases lay in between. This CDR3 is CAWSAGTSPLHF. DNA for the CDR3: TGTGCCTGGAGTGCTGGGACTTCACCCCTCCACTTT.

This clonotype appeared once. One junction end does not reproduce the germline sequence, and a read error may be involved. This chain joins TRBV12-3 or TRBV12-4 and TRBJ1-6; D is undetermined. The CDR3 totals 14 residues. CDR3 nucleotide sequence: TGTGACAGCAGTTTAGACACCGTTTTTACACCCCTCCACTTT. It codes for CDSSLDTVFTPLHF.

This clonotype was seen repeatedly, ten times or more. The V and J genes are TRBV5-6 and TRBJ2-3; 9 bases agree with TRBD2. The V and J ends lost 3 bases and 5 bases, in that order; junction bases with no gene match: 1. The germline V gene has CDR1 SGHDT and CDR2 YYEEEE. This CDR3 is 13 amino acids long. The CDR3 protein is CASSSLAGDTQYF. The DNA for the CDR3 is TGTGCCAGCAGCTCACTAGCGGGAGATACGCAGTATTTT.